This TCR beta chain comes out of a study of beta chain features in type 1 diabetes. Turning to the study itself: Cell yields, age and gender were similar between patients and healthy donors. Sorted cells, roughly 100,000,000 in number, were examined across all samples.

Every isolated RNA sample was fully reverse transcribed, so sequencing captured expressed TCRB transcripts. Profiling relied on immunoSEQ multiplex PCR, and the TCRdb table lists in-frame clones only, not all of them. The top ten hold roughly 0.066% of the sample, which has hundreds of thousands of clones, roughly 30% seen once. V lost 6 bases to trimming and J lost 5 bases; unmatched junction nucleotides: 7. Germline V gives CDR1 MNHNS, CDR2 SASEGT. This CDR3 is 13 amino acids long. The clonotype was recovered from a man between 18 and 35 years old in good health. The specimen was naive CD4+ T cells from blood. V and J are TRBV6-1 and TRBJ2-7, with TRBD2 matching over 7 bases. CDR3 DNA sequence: TGTGCCAGCAGGCCAGCGGGATTCAACGAGCAGTACTTC. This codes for CASRPAGFNEQYF.